Below, 15 T cell receptor beta chains from the same sample are listed, as sequenced in a study of blood T cell repertoires in COVID-19. The assay was immunoSEQ multiplex PCR, and TCRdb's table has in-frame clones only and misses some. This table has under 200,000 clones, approximately 89% appearing once. The material sequenced was PBMCs or T cells enriched from blood (not recorded which). These receptors all stem from a woman aged 18-29 years who had recovered from COVID-19.

The table lists this clone with a count of one. This chain connects TRBV5-8 to TRBJ2-7, with 11 bases lining up with TRBD1. V gave up 4 bases and J gave up 3 bases; unmatched junction bases: 6. The CDR3 is 15 amino acids. Germline V lookup: CDR1 SGHTS, CDR2 YDEGEE. The CDR3 bases are TGTGCCAGCAGCAGGGGGACAGGGGGGTTCTACGAGCAGTACTTC. Protein product: CASSRGTGGFYEQYF.

CDR3 bases: TGTGCCAGCAGTTCCCCCGGGACTAGCGGGAGTTGGAGAAGGTCCTACAATGAGCAGTTCTTC. Amino acids: CASSSPGTSGSWRRSYNEQFF. The rearrangement uses TRBV28 and TRBJ2-1; 14 bases are a match to TRBD2. The ends lost 4 bases at V and 1 base at J; junction bases unmatched: 15. Germline assignment: CDR1 MDHEN and CDR2 SYDVKM. The CDR3 sequence is 21 residues long.

The chain combines TRBV7-2 with TRBJ2-3; tentative D call: TRBD1 (6 bases). With 5 bases removed from V and 2 bases from J, the gap between germline ends came to 14 bases. The CDR3 runs to 15 residues. Germline V gene data show CDR1 as SGHTA and CDR2 as FQGNSA. DNA of the CDR3: TGTGCCAGCAGCGACCGGGACATCTTCACAGATACGCAGTATTTT. Its protein product is CASSDRDIFTDTQYF.

The V and J genes are TRBV28 and TRBJ2-7; TRBD2 matches 13 bases. The germline V gene encodes CDR1 MDHEN and CDR2 SYDVKM. The V and J ends lost 6 bases and 0 bases, in that order; junction bases with no gene match: 2. The CDR3 sequence is 15 residues long. The CDR3, as DNA: TGTGCCAGCAGACGACTAGCGGGAGGCTCCTACGAGCAGTACTTC. The encoded protein is CASRRLAGGSYEQYF.

The chain uses TRBV7-9 and TRBJ2-1; TRBD2 matches at 9 bases. Germline lookup yields CDR1 SEHNR and CDR2 FQNEAQ (reference sequence). The V gene end was trimmed by 5 bases and the J gene end by 10 bases; junction bases not matched to a gene: 21. This CDR3 has 18 amino acids. This CDR3 reads CASSGDLLSGSSEREQFF. CDR3 bases: TGTGCCAGCAGCGGCGACCTACTTAGCGGGAGTTCTGAAAGGGAGCAGTTCTTC.

The CDR3 DNA follows: TGTGCCAGCAGCGCCCTGACAGGGAAACTGTTTTTT. Translating gives CASSALTGKLFF. This chain links TRBV5-6 with TRBJ1-4, with TRBD1 matching over 7 bases. The junction had 5 bases not matched to a gene; V was cut back by 4 bases and J by 11 bases. Germline V lookup: CDR1 SGHDT, CDR2 YYEEEE. The CDR3 loop spans 12 amino acids.

The genes are TRBV29-1 and TRBJ2-7, with D tentatively TRBD1 (6 bases). CDR3 length equals 12 residues. V was clipped by 8 bases and J by 3 bases, with 14 bases between them. CDR1 and CDR2 (germline): SQVTM, ANQGSEA. CDR3 nucleotide sequence: TGCAGCACTCAGGGGAACGACTACGAGCAGTACTTC. Amino acids: CSTQGNDYEQYF.

The J gene is TRBJ2-1, the V gene TRBV12-3 or TRBV12-4; possibly TRBD2 for D (7 bases). V shed 9 bases and J shed 4 bases, with 13 bases lying between them. The CDR3 contains 13 residues. The CDR3: CASAAGAYNEQFF. CDR3 bases: TGTGCCAGTGCTGCGGGGGCGTACAATGAGCAGTTCTTC.

This chain links TRBV30 with TRBJ2-7; 10 nucleotides agree with TRBD1. V shed 8 bases and J 6 bases; nucleotides not matched to a gene: 4. Germline V CDR1 and CDR2: GTSNPN, SVGIG (reference sequence). The CDR3 runs 11 residues. CDR3 region: CAGGTGAEQYF. CDR3 in DNA: TGTGCCGGGGGGACAGGGGCCGAGCAGTACTTC.

The V gene is TRBV10-3, the J gene TRBJ2-1, with TRBD1 matching 10 bases. The CDR3 runs 14 residues. The germline CDR1 and CDR2 sequences are ENHRY and SYGVKD. Trimming cost V 6 bases and J 3 bases; bases outside gene matches: 2. The CDR3 DNA reads as TGTGCCATCAGCCGGGACAGGGGCTACAATGAGCAGTTCTTC. Translation: CAISRDRGYNEQFF.

V usage is TRBV30 and J usage is TRBJ1-6; no definite D call. Trimming removed 3 bases from V and 3 bases from J, with 18 bases in between. The CDR3 loop spans 17 amino acids. Germline-derived CDR1 and CDR2 are GTSNPN and SVGIG (reference sequence). The CDR3 DNA reads TGTGCCTGGAGCCAAGGGAGGGTCGAGGGCTATAATTCACCCCTCCACTTT. It is translated as CAWSQGRVEGYNSPLHF.

V usage is TRBV7-2 and J usage is TRBJ2-7; 11 nucleotides agree with TRBD2. The germline CDR1 and CDR2 sequences are SGHTA and FQGNSA. V lost 2 bases to trimming and J lost 4 bases; unmatched junction nucleotides: 4. The CDR3 has 15 residues. CDR3 in DNA: TGTGCCAGCAGCTTATTAGCGGGAGGGCATTACGAGCAGTACTTC. It yields the protein CASSLLAGGHYEQYF.

The chain has TRBV6-5 and TRBJ1-2; 8 positions agree with TRBD1. This CDR3 spans 13 amino acids. CDR1 and CDR2 (germline): MNHEY, SVGAGI. V lost 6 bases, J lost 4 bases, and 4 bases stayed unmatched. The CDR3 bases are TGTGCCAGCAGCCGAGACAGGGGCTATGGCTACACCTTC. The encoded protein is CASSRDRGYGYTF.

This clone is a singleton in its sample. The chain joins TRBV4-1 to TRBJ1-1, with D maybe TRBD1 (5 bases). V shed 1 base and J shed 4 bases, with 16 bases lying between them. This CDR3 spans 16 amino acids. Germline V gene sequence: CDR1 MGHRA, CDR2 YSYEKL. The CDR3 sequence: CASSQVYRTASTEAFF. DNA of the CDR3: TGCGCCAGCAGCCAAGTATACAGGACGGCGAGCACTGAAGCTTTCTTT.

The chain has TRBV6-4 and TRBJ2-1; D ambiguous. This CDR3 region has 13 residues. Trimming took off 2 bases at V and 9 bases at J, with 11 bases between the two ends. Germline V gene lookup returns CDR1 MRHNA and CDR2 SNTAGT. This chain's CDR3 is CASSDRYAGEQFF. In DNA, the CDR3 is TGTGCCAGCAGTGACAGATATGCAGGTGAGCAGTTCTTC.